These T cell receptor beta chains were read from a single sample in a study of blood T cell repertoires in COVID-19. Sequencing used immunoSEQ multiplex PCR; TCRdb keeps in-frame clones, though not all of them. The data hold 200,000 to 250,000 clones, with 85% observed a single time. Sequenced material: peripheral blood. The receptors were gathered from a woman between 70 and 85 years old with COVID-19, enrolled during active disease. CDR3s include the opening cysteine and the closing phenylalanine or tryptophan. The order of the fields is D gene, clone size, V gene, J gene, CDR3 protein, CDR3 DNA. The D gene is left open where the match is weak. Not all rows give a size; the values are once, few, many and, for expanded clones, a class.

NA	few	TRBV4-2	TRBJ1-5	CASSQEKESNQPQHF	TGTGCCAGCAGCCAAGAAAAAGAGTCAAATCAGCCCCAGCATTTT
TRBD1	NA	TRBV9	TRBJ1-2	CASSVGPAGGETGIGYTF	TGTGCCAGCAGCGTAGGCCCGGCAGGGGGCGAAACGGGTATTGGCTACACCTTC
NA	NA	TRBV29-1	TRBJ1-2	CSVATDTLIYGYTF	TGCAGCGTTGCAACGGACACTCTCATCTATGGCTACACCTTC
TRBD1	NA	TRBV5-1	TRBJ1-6	CASSQGQGNNSPLHF	TGCGCCAGCAGCCAAGGACAGGGGAATAATTCACCCCTCCACTTT
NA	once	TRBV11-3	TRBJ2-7	CASSLAVPYEQYF	TGTGCCAGCAGCTTAGCGGTCCCCTACGAGCAGTACTTC
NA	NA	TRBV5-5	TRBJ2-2	CASSLVPGTNTGELFF	TGTGCCAGCAGCTTGGTGCCGGGTACGAACACCGGGGAGCTGTTTTTT
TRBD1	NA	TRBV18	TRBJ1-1	CASSPPGQGRAEAFF	TGTGCCAGCTCACCTCCGGGACAGGGAAGAGCTGAAGCTTTCTTT
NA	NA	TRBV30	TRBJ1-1	CAWSFTVNTEAFF	TGTGCCTGGAGTTTTACAGTGAACACTGAAGCTTTCTTT
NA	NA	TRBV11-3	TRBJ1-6	CASSLGGFFAPLHF	TGTGCCAGCAGCTTAGGAGGGTTTTTTGCACCCCTCCACTTT
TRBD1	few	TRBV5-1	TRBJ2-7	CASSFRGQREQYF	TGCGCCAGCAGCTTCAGGGGGCAACGGGAGCAGTACTTC
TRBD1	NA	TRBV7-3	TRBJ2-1	CASSLGTVDNEQFF	TGTGCCAGCAGCCTAGGGACAGTCGACAATGAGCAGTTCTTC
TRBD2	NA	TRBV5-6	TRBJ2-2	CASSPRLAGLTGELFF	TGTGCCAGCAGTCCTCGTCTAGCGGGGTTAACCGGGGAGCTGTTTTTT
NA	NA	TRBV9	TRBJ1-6	CASSVAITGSPLHF	TGTGCCAGCAGCGTAGCGATTACCGGTTCACCCCTCCACTTT
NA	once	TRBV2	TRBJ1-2	CASSERSGFLNYGYTF	TGTGCCAGCAGTGAAAGGTCAGGGTTCCTTAACTATGGCTACACCTTC
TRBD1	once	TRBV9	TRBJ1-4	CASSEGQGAGTNEKLFF	TGTGCCAGCAGCGAGGGGCAGGGGGCAGGGACTAATGAAAAACTGTTTTTT
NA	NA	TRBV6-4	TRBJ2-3	CASRFTLASPTQYF	TGTGCCAGCAGATTCACTCTAGCGAGTCCTACGCAGTATTTT
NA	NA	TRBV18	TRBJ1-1	CASSGSMNTEAFF	TGTGCCAGCTCTGGGAGCATGAACACTGAAGCTTTCTTT
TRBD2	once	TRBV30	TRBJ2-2	CAWSVVAGGTGELFF	TGTGCCTGGAGTGTAGTAGCGGGAGGTACCGGGGAGCTGTTTTTT
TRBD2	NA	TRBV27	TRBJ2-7	CASSWTSGRHSEQYF	TGTGCCAGCAGTTGGACTAGCGGGAGACACTCCGAGCAGTACTTC
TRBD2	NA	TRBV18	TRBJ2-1	CASSPGLAGSSYNEQFF	TGTGCCAGCTCACCCGGACTAGCGGGGAGCTCCTACAATGAGCAGTTCTTC
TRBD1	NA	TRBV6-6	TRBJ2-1	CASILGDRSSYNEQFF	TGTGCCAGCATATTAGGGGACAGGAGCTCCTACAATGAGCAGTTCTTC
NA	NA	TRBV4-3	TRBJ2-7	CASSQDSRTASYEQYF	TGCGCCAGCAGCCAAGATTCTAGGACAGCCTCCTACGAGCAGTACTTC
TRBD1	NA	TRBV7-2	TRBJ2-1	CASSLRIGGRTDEQFF	TGTGCCAGCAGCTTAAGGATAGGGGGCAGGACCGATGAGCAGTTCTTC
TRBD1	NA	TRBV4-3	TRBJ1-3	CASSRWGQGAPGNTIYF	TGCGCCAGCAGCCGCTGGGGACAGGGGGCACCTGGAAACACCATATATTTT
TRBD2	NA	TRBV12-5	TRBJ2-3	CASARGDYSDTQYF	TGTGCTAGTGCGCGGGGGGATTATTCAGATACGCAGTATTTT
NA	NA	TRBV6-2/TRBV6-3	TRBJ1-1	CASSYEGQGFAFF	TGTGCCAGCAGTTACGAGGGGCAGGGGTTTGCTTTCTTT
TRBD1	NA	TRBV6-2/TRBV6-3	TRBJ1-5	CASSGATGGPLSNQPQHF	TGTGCCAGCAGTGGGGCGACAGGGGGCCCCCTTAGCAATCAGCCCCAGCATTTT
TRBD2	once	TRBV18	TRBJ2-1	CASSPPASGSLEQFF	TGTGCCAGCTCACCACCGGCTAGCGGTAGTCTTGAGCAGTTCTTC
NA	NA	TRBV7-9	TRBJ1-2	CASSLAGQRNAFTF	TGTGCCAGCAGCTTAGCTGGACAGCGAAATGCTTTCACCTTC
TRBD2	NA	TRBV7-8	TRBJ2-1	CASTGLAGRDEQFF	TGTGCCAGCACCGGACTAGCGGGAAGGGATGAGCAGTTCTTC
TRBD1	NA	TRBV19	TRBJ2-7	CASSIAKTGTGGEQYF	TGTGCCAGTAGTATAGCGAAGACCGGGACAGGGGGCGAGCAGTACTTC
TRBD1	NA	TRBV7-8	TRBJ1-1	CASSSGQDNTEAFF	TGTGCCAGCAGCTCAGGACAGGATAACACTGAAGCTTTCTTT
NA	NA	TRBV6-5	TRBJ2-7	CASRSSGIYEQYF	TGTGCCAGCAGAAGTTCAGGGATCTACGAGCAGTACTTC
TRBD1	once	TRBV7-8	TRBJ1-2	CASSLGGGGHGGYGYTF	TGTGCCAGCAGCTTAGGAGGGGGCGGACACGGTGGATATGGCTACACCTTC
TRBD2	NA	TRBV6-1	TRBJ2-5	CASSELAGGQETQYF	TGTGCCAGCAGTGAACTAGCGGGGGGGCAAGAGACCCAGTACTTC
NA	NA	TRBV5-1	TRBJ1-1	CASSLSGIRMNTEAFF	TGCGCCAGCAGCTTGAGCGGTATCAGGATGAACACTGAAGCTTTCTTT
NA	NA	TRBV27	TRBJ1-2	CASSLESAGNYGYTF	TGTGCCAGCAGTTTAGAGTCTGCAGGGAACTATGGCTACACCTTC
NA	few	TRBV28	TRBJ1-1	CASSLGGTTGTEAFF	TGTGCCAGCAGTTTAGGGGGGACCACGGGCACTGAAGCTTTCTTT
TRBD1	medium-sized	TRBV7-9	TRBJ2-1	CASSPPAEQGSFF	TGTGCCAGCAGCCCCCCGGCGGAACAGGGGTCGTTCTTC
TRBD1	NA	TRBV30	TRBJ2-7	CAVRDRHFGEQYF	TGTGCCGTCCGGGACAGGCATTTTGGGGAGCAGTACTTC
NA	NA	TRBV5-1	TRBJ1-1	CASSLRSPDTEAFF	TGCGCCAGCAGCTTGAGATCCCCGGACACTGAAGCTTTCTTT
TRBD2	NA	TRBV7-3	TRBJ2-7	CASSRSGGIPYEQYF	TGTGCCAGCAGCCGCTCGGGAGGGATTCCCTACGAGCAGTACTTC
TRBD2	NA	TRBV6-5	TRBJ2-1	CASRVSGGYNEQFF	TGTGCCAGCAGGGTCTCGGGGGGGTACAATGAGCAGTTCTTC
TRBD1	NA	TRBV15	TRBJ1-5	CATRTGVLGNQPQHF	TGTGCCACCCGAACAGGGGTACTTGGCAATCAGCCCCAGCATTTT
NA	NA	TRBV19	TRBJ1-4	CASSASVSNEKLFF	TGTGCCAGTAGTGCCTCGGTATCTAATGAAAAACTGTTTTTT
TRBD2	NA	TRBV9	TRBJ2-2	CASSVGLASGNTGELFF	TGTGCCAGCAGCGTAGGTTTGGCTAGCGGGAACACCGGGGAGCTGTTTTTT
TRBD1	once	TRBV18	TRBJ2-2	CASSPQGQENTGELFF	TGTGCCAGCTCACCACAGGGACAGGAGAACACCGGGGAGCTGTTTTTT
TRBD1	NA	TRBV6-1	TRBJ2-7	CASSDNRGLSEQYF	TGTGCCAGCAGTGATAATAGGGGGCTTAGCGAGCAGTACTTC
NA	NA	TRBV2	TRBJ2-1	CASSNQGSSYNEQFF	TGTGCCAGCAGTAACCAGGGGAGCTCCTACAATGAGCAGTTCTTC
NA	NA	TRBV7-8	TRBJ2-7	CASRPIQGVKGIHEQYF	TGTGCCAGCAGACCCATACAGGGAGTAAAGGGAATCCACGAGCAGTACTTC
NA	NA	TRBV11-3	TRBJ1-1	CASSLIGTQNTEAFF	TGTGCCAGCAGCTTAATTGGGACACAGAACACTGAAGCTTTCTTT
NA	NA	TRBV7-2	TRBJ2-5	CASSQRAGNQETQYF	TGTGCCAGCAGCCAACGGGCGGGCAACCAAGAGACCCAGTACTTC
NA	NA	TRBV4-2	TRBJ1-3	CASSPPGHIRAGNTIYF	TGTGCCAGCAGCCCCCCGGGACACATAAGGGCCGGAAACACCATATATTTT